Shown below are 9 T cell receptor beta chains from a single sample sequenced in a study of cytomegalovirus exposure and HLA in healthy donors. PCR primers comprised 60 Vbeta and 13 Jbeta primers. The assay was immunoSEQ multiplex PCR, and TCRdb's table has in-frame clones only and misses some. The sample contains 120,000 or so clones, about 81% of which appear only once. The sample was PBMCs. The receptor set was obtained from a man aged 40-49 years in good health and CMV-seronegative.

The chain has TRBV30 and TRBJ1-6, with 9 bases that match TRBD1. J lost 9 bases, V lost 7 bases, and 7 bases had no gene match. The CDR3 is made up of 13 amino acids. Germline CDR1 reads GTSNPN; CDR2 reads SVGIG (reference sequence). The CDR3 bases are TGTGCCTACACAGGGGGCATCGGTTCACCCCTCCACTTT. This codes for CAYTGGIGSPLHF.

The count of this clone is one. Here the CDR3 DNA reads TGTGCCAGCAGATTGAGCGGGGGGGGCGGGGAGCTGTTTTTT. It translates to CASRLSGGGGELFF. The chain is built from TRBV27 and TRBJ2-2, with 10 nucleotides matching TRBD2. V lost 6 bases to trimming and J lost 7 bases; unmatched junction nucleotides: 5. Germline CDR1 MNHEY, CDR2 SMNVEV (reference sequence). The CDR3 extends over 14 amino acids.

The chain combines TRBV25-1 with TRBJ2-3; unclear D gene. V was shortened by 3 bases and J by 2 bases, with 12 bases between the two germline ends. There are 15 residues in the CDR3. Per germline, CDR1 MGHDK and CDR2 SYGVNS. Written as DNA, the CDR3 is TGTGCCAGCAGTGATCTGACTGTACTCACAGATACGCAGTATTTT. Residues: CASSDLTVLTDTQYF.

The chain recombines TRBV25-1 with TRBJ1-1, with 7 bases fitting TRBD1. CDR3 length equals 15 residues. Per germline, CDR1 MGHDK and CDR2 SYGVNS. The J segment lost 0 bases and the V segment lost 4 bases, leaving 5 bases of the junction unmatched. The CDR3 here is CASSAYRGMNTEAFF. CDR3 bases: TGTGCCAGCAGTGCGTACAGGGGAATGAACACTGAAGCTTTCTTT.

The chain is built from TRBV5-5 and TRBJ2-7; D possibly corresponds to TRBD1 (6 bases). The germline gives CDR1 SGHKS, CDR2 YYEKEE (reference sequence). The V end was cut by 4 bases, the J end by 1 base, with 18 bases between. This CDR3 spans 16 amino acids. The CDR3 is CASSRALNRVSYEQYF. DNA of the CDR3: TGTGCCAGCAGCCGAGCCCTAAACAGGGTTTCCTACGAGCAGTACTTC.

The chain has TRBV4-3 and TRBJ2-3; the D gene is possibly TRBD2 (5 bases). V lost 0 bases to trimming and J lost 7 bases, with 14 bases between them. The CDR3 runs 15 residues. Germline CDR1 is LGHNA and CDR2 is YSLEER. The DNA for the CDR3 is TGCGCCAGCAGCCAAGAAGCGGTGTGGGGAAATACGCAGTATTTT. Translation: CASSQEAVWGNTQYF.

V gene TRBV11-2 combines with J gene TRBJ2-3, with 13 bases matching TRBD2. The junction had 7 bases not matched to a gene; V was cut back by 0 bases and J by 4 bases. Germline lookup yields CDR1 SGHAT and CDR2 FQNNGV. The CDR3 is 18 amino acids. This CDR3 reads CASSLEGGTSGRADTQYF. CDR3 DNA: TGTGCCAGCAGCTTAGAAGGGGGTACTAGCGGGAGGGCAGATACGCAGTATTTT.

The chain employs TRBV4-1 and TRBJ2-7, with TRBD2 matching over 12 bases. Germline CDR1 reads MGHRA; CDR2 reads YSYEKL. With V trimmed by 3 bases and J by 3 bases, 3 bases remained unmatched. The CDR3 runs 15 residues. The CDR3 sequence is CASSHTTSGSYEQYF. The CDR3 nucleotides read TGCGCCAGCAGCCACACGACTAGCGGGAGCTACGAGCAGTACTTC.

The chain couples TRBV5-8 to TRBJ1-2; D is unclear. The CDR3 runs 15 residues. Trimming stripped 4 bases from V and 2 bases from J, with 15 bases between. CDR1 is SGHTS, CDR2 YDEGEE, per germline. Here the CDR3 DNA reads TGTGCCAGCAGCCGTCTTCCAGTCGGGAACTATGGCTACACCTTC. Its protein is CASSRLPVGNYGYTF.